This TCR beta chain was sequenced in a study of blood T cell repertoires in COVID-19. Method: immunoSEQ multiplex PCR; TCRdb's copy keeps in-frame clones and lacks some. The sample yields 400,000 to 550,000 clones, 75% to 90% seen once. The length of the CDR3 is 13 residues. CDR1 and CDR2 from the germline V gene are SGHTS and YDEGEE. The V and J ends lost 4 bases and 5 bases respectively, with 13 bases between them. Sequenced material: peripheral blood. The TCR originated in a woman in her 30s with acute or convalescent COVID-19. The chain couples TRBV5-8 to TRBJ2-7; D not certain. CDR3 sequence: CASSRVGSHEQYF. For the CDR3, the DNA is TGTGCCAGCAGCCGAGTCGGGTCCCACGAGCAGTACTTC.